These 11 T cell receptor beta chains were all obtained from the same sample, sequenced in a study of cytomegalovirus exposure and HLA in healthy donors. It was with 60 Vbeta and 13 Jbeta primers that the PCR ran. Libraries were prepared by immunoSEQ multiplex PCR; TCRdb keeps only in-frame clonotypes and omits some of them. The sample has 90,000 to 100,000 clones, over 75% seen once. Specimen: PBMCs. These receptors came from a man between 18 and 35 years old in good health and CMV-seronegative.

In this sample, this clone turned up once. The rearrangement links TRBV11-3 to TRBJ2-2; TRBD2 agrees at 7 bases. Germline assignment: CDR1 SGHNT and CDR2 YENEEA. V lost 9 bases to trimming and J lost 5 bases; unmatched junction nucleotides: 9. The CDR3 extends over 14 amino acids. CDR3 residues: CASSAGVVTGELFF. CDR3 bases: TGTGCCAGTTCGGCGGGGGTTGTAACCGGGGAGCTGTTTTTT.

In nucleotides, the CDR3 is TGTGCCAGCAGCACGAGGACTAGCGGGGGAAACTCCTACGAGCAGTACTTC. Protein: CASSTRTSGGNSYEQYF. This chain connects TRBV7-9 to TRBJ2-7; 13 bases are shared with TRBD2. CDR3 length: 17 amino acids. Germline V CDR1 and CDR2: SEHNR, FQNEAQ (reference sequence). J was trimmed by 0 bases and V by 5 bases; bases with no gene match: 7.

The rearrangement uses TRBV29-1 and TRBJ1-2, with TRBD1 matching 9 bases. CDR3 length: 13 amino acids. Germline V gene sequence: CDR1 SQVTM, CDR2 ANQGSEA. V lost 7 bases, J lost 7 bases, and 10 bases stayed unmatched. The CDR3: CSASGQGSCGYTF. CDR3 bases: TGCAGCGCTTCGGGACAGGGAAGCTGTGGCTACACCTTC.

The rearrangement links TRBV27 to TRBJ1-2; 7 nucleotides agree with TRBD1. CDR1 and CDR2 from the germline V gene are MNHEY and SMNVEV (reference sequence). With V trimmed by 5 bases and J by 6 bases, 12 bases remained unmatched. This CDR3 has 15 amino acids. CDR3 amino acids: CASSSRTGVGNGYTF. CDR3 in DNA: TGTGCCAGCAGTAGCCGCACAGGGGTTGGAAATGGCTACACCTTC.

V usage is TRBV10-2 and J usage is TRBJ2-1; TRBD2 matches 8 bases. CDR1 WSHSY and CDR2 SAAADI come from the germline V gene. Trimming cost V 2 bases and J 6 bases; bases outside gene matches: 3. This CDR3 has 14 residues. The CDR3 DNA is TGCGCCAGCAGTGAGCCCGGGACTAGCAATGAGCAGTTCTTC. Translation gives CASSEPGTSNEQFF.

In its sample, this clone was seen once. The chain is built from TRBV6-5 and TRBJ1-1; D remains ambiguous. The ends were cut back, 0 bases at V and 0 bases at J, with 11 bases in the middle. Germline V gives CDR1 MNHEY, CDR2 SVGAGI. The CDR3 has 16 amino acids. The CDR3 reads CASSYSGGGMNTEAFF. CDR3 in DNA: TGTGCCAGCAGTTACTCGGGCGGAGGGATGAACACTGAAGCTTTCTTT.

The J gene is TRBJ1-6, the V gene TRBV19, with a possible D match to TRBD1 (6 bases). Germline values: CDR1 LNHDA, CDR2 SQIVND (reference sequence). The CDR3 is 13 residues long. Deletions cut 7 bases from V and 10 bases from J, with 14 bases between. CDR3 protein: CASTRQGKSPLHF. CDR3 nucleotide sequence: TGTGCCAGTACGAGGCAGGGGAAATCACCCCTCCACTTT.

The chain joins TRBV6-6 to TRBJ1-1; TRBD1 matches 11 bases. CDR1 and CDR2 (germline): MNHNY, SVGAGI (reference sequence). V gave up 7 bases and J gave up 2 bases; unmatched junction bases: 6. The CDR3 extends over 15 amino acids. CDR3 sequence reads: CASTYGTGGNTEAFF. As DNA, the CDR3 is TGTGCCAGCACCTACGGGACAGGGGGAAACACTGAAGCTTTCTTT.

This chain joins TRBV7-9 and TRBJ1-1, with a weak D call TRBD1 (5 bases). The length of the CDR3 is 14 residues. Germline lookup yields CDR1 SEHNR and CDR2 FQNEAQ (reference sequence). V lost 3 bases, J lost 5 bases, and 13 bases lay in between. In DNA form, the CDR3 reads TGTGCCAGCAGCTTGCTTAAAGGGGATACTGAAGCTTTCTTT. It yields the protein CASSLLKGDTEAFF.

Remarks on this clone: An end of the junction does not agree with germline; a read error may underlie this. The chain uses TRBV15 and TRBJ1-1, with a tentative D call TRBD1 (6 bases). Per germline, CDR1 LNHNV and CDR2 YYDKDF (reference sequence). The CDR3 consists of 13 residues. Here the CDR3 DNA reads TGTGCCACTAGCAGAGTTCTACAGGGTGCGGCTTTCTTT. This translates into CATSRVLQGAAFF.

V usage is TRBV7-9 and J usage is TRBJ2-3, with D perhaps matching TRBD1 (6 bases). CDR1 is SEHNR and CDR2 is FQNEAQ in the germline V gene (reference sequence). CDR3 length: 17 amino acids. Deletions cut 1 base from V and 2 bases from J, with 16 bases between. The DNA for the CDR3 is TGTGCCAGCAGCTTAGGGGAGAGGACAGCCTTCACAGATACGCAGTATTTT. Protein: CASSLGERTAFTDTQYF.